The 24 T cell receptor beta chains presented below share a single source sample, sequenced in a study of T cells expressing NK-cell markers. From the 5' RACE reads, TCRdb lists one entry per CDR3 protein and no DNA. The sample is made up of some 600,000 distinct CDR3 sequences, and the top ten hold around 3.3% of it. Sequenced material: blood T cells: a sorted CD56 or NKG2C T cell subset, CD4+ or CD8+ T cells, or bulk PBMC T cells (not recorded which). The receptors were gathered from a man aged 18 to 29 in good health.

The rearrangement links TRBV24-1 to TRBJ1-2; absent DNA, TCRdb's TRBD1 call cannot be checked. CDR1 is KGHDR, CDR2 SFDVKD, per germline. The CDR3 has 13 amino acids. The CDR3 sequence: CATSDFGTEGYTF.

This chain joins TRBV9 and TRBJ2-1; TCRdb selects TRBD2, and the lack of DNA leaves this call unchecked. Germline V gene data show CDR1 as SGDLS and CDR2 as YYNGEE. The CDR3 length is 16 residues. CDR3 loop: CASSVSLAGGLDEQFF.

CDR3 loop: CASSHLTTTNEQFF. The chain employs TRBV4-1 and TRBJ2-1; TCRdb's assignment of TRBD2 cannot be checked, as there is no DNA. CDR1 is MGHRA, CDR2 YSYEKL, per germline. The CDR3 is made up of 14 amino acids.

The chain has TRBV9 and TRBJ2-5; the D gene TCRdb calls, TRBD1, cannot be checked with no DNA. The CDR3 spans 15 residues. Germline V gene lookup returns CDR1 SGDLS and CDR2 YYNGEE. The CDR3 sequence: CASSVGGALQETQYF.

V gene TRBV27 combines with J gene TRBJ2-3. Germline assignment: CDR1 MNHEY and CDR2 SMNVEV (reference sequence). CDR3 length equals 14 residues. CDR3 sequence: CASSFGTEADTQYF.

The gene calls are TRBV4-3 and TRBJ1-4; TCRdb lists TRBD1, though no DNA is available to test this call. Germline values: CDR1 LGHNA, CDR2 YSLEER. The CDR3 is 15 residues long. The CDR3 loop is CASSQGDRLNEKLFF.

The chain joins TRBV4-3 to TRBJ2-1; the TCRdb D gene call, TRBD2, has no DNA to confirm it. CDR3 length equals 16 residues. Germline CDR1 reads LGHNA; CDR2 reads YSLEER. CDR3 in amino acids: CASSQDGAVSYNEQFF.

The CDR3 spells CASSGRDLTYNEQFF. The rearrangement uses TRBV11-3 and TRBJ2-1; TCRdb lists TRBD1, though no DNA is available to test this call. This CDR3 is built from 15 residues. Per germline, CDR1 SGHNT and CDR2 YENEEA.

This chain uses TRBV12-3 or TRBV12-4 with TRBJ2-1; TCRdb reports TRBD2, a call that lacks DNA to check it against. This CDR3 contains 14 residues. This chain's CDR3 is CASSQPGLGNEQFF.

The chain recombines TRBV7-2 with TRBJ2-1; the D call of TRBD2 rests on TCRdb alone, since no DNA is present to check it. The CDR3 extends over 17 amino acids. Germline values: CDR1 SGHTA, CDR2 FQGNSA. CDR3 sequence reads: CASSKWTSGSSYNEQFF.

This chain uses TRBV11-2 with TRBJ2-3; as DNA is missing, the TRBD1 call by TCRdb cannot be tested. This CDR3 is built from 13 residues. Germline assignment: CDR1 SGHAT and CDR2 FQNNGV. CDR3 amino acids: CASLEASTDTQYF.

This chain uses TRBV7-9 with TRBJ2-7; absent DNA, TCRdb's TRBD1 call cannot be checked. The CDR3 is 17 residues long. The germline gives CDR1 SEHNR, CDR2 FQNEAQ (reference sequence). CDR3 protein: CASSLGAGTVKPYEQYF. Drawing the rest from reference TRBV7-9 and TRBJ2-7, the complete variable domain is DTGVSQNPRHKITKRGQNVTFRCDPISEHNRLYWYRQTLGQGPEFLTYFQNEAQLEKSRLLSDRFSAERPKGSFSTLEIQRTEQGDSAMYLCASSLGAGTVKPYEQYFGPGTRLTVT.

This chain links TRBV20-1 with TRBJ2-7. The CDR3 has 14 amino acids. Germline CDR1 is DFQATT and CDR2 is SNEGSKA (reference sequence). CDR3 in amino acids: CSARPDATSYEQYF.

The chain has TRBV20-1 and TRBJ1-3; the D gene TCRdb calls, TRBD1, cannot be checked with no DNA. Germline-derived CDR1 and CDR2 are DFQATT and SNEGSKA (reference sequence). This CDR3 has 14 residues. The CDR3 spells CSVRGGSTGNTIYF.

The chain combines TRBV28 with TRBJ2-5; TCRdb names TRBD2, which stays unverified in the absence of DNA. Germline values: CDR1 MDHEN, CDR2 SYDVKM. CDR3 length: 14 amino acids. CDR3 region: CASTGQDFQETQYF.

This chain joins TRBV5-1 and TRBJ1-5. CDR3 length: 15 residues. CDR1 SGHRS and CDR2 YFSETQ come from the germline V gene. The CDR3 here is CASSLEGGAHQPQHF.

The genes are TRBV6-1 and TRBJ2-1; TCRdb calls TRBD2, which cannot be checked without DNA. Germline-derived CDR1 and CDR2 are MNHNS and SASEGT. The CDR3 extends over 19 amino acids. CDR3 amino acids: CASRGPGLAGERSYNEQFF.

The rearrangement links TRBV20-1 to TRBJ2-3; TCRdb outputs TRBD2, but without DNA this stays unchecked. CDR1 is DFQATT and CDR2 is SNEGSKA in the germline V gene (reference sequence). This CDR3 is built from 14 residues. CDR3 amino acids: CSGKGAGGTDTQYF.

The chain has TRBV12-3 or TRBV12-4 and TRBJ2-1; TCRdb's D gene call, TRBD1, goes unchecked for lack of DNA. This CDR3 contains 14 residues. The CDR3 sequence: CASIPAGGYNEQFF.

The chain joins TRBV12-3 or TRBV12-4 to TRBJ2-3; absent DNA, TCRdb's TRBD2 call cannot be checked. The CDR3 spans 16 residues. The CDR3 sequence is CASSFQGTSLADTQYF.

The rearrangement links TRBV3-1 to TRBJ2-7; TCRdb returns TRBD1, unconfirmable since there is no DNA. Germline assignment: CDR1 LGHDT and CDR2 YNNKEL (reference sequence). CDR3 length: 16 residues. The CDR3 is CASSQEWGTGDHEQYF.

The J gene is TRBJ2-6, the V gene TRBV7-8; TCRdb proposes TRBD1, but this gene call is untestable without DNA. CDR3 size: 18 residues. The germline gives CDR1 SGHVS, CDR2 FQNEAQ. CDR3 protein: CASSTSGTGKFGANVLTF.

This chain connects TRBV29-1 to TRBJ2-5. Germline CDR1 reads SQVTM; CDR2 reads ANQGSEA. The CDR3 extends over 11 amino acids. The CDR3 loop is CSVIQPETQYF.

The V gene is TRBV10-3, the J gene TRBJ1-1; TCRdb calls TRBD1, which cannot be checked without DNA. Germline V gene sequence: CDR1 ENHRY, CDR2 SYGVKD. The CDR3 spans 17 residues. This chain's CDR3 is CAIRGTGERGMNTEAFF.